The subject of this entry is one TCR beta chain. Its antigen is not identified. This sample was taken from a study of T cell repertoires in cytomegalovirus infection. About the research overall: It was the public TCR beta signatures that indicated both CMV infection and matching HLA type. Study observations and caveats: The cumulative frequency of public TCR beta families distinguished individuals who carried CMV together with the relevant HLA. The ex vivo response was dominated by HLA-C-restricted CMV-specific TCR beta clonotypes.

Trimming removed 3 bases at V and 2 bases at J, with 14 bases between. The CDR3 totals 16 residues. Germline assignment: CDR1 SGDLS and CDR2 YYNGEE. TCRdb redid the calling of the reads with MiXCR, one entry per CDR3 protein. This sample has roughly 860,000 distinct CDR3 sequences, with roughly 33% found just once. This receptor was identified in a human donor in good health (CMV status not recorded). Some clones in this sample may be carry-over from other donors' samples. The sequences come from cultured CD8+ T cells from PBMCs, collected from culture after CMV antigen stimulation. V is TRBV9 and J is TRBJ2-2; D tentatively fits TRBD1 or TRBD2 (5 bases each). DNA for the CDR3: TGTGCCAGCAGCGCCCCCTGGGGGACCAACACCGGGGAGCTGTTTTTT. Protein product: CASSAPWGTNTGELFF.